The rows below give T cell receptor beta chains drawn from one sample of a study of blood T cell repertoires in COVID-19. Assay: immunoSEQ multiplex PCR; the TCRdb copy retains only in-frame clones and omits some. Of 200,000 to 250,000 clones detected, 90% appear once; the ten largest clones hold less than 15%. The sequenced sample consisted of PBMCs or T cells enriched from blood (not recorded which). The receptors shown here come from a man younger than 45 who had been exposed to COVID-19. The conserved cysteine and the conserved F or W are not part of the CDR3 here. The size field is filled for only some rows; it gives once, few, many or a size class.

V gene,clone size,CDR3 protein
TRBV18,.,ASSAGLAGGPSTYEQY
TRBV7-2,.,ATSSRAGAVYT
TRBV11-2,.,ASSLNSIDNLLNYGYT
TRBV11-2,.,ASSLDLGTGNQPQH
TRBV4-2,.,ASSQAQAGGNTGELF
TRBV9,.,ASTRTSGEETQY
TRBV12-5,.,ASGPLQPQH
TRBV19,once,ASSMASGGPLQETQY
TRBV6-1,.,ASSDTEADSYQETQY
TRBV5-5,.,ASSLGPGQGGQPQH
TRBV19,.,ASGGLAATDTQY
TRBV10-2,.,ASSEIRQGLGAGELF
TRBV7-7,.,ASSRLAGGGETQY
TRBV6-5,.,ATSSGIYEQY
TRBV4-1,.,ASSVGGAKDTQY
TRBV7-2,.,ASSQTMGQKAGAF
TRBV18,.,ASSMGTGLNQPQH
TRBV19,many,ASSIGAADQETQY
TRBV24-1,.,ATSDQRGTGAGNTIY
TRBV6-2/TRBV6-3,.,ASSVSGQARLATQY
TRBV11-2,.,ASSSSRVSGNTIY
TRBV11-2,.,ASSLELAGSYEQY
TRBV27,.,ASSLGAGGTGELF
TRBV7-3,once,ASSPGTGGGQPQH
TRBV10-2,.,ASMTQTGAGSTEAF
TRBV7-9,.,ASSIYTDRVNEQF
TRBV5-1,.,ASSFGQNTEAF
TRBV19,.,ASRMQGANTGELF
TRBV4-2,.,ASSQRQAGNTIY
TRBV11-1,.,ASSSGQGKDEQY
TRBV5-1,.,ASSSGGGGVEQF
TRBV7-2,.,ASSLQTGGASEQY
TRBV5-4,many,ASSLAGTYNEQF
TRBV6-4,once,ASSDYLRGEDTEAF
TRBV30,.,ACLGGSYGYT
TRBV6-1,.,ASSDRQGADGYT
TRBV12-5,few,ASGSSISNQPQH
TRBV7-2,.,ASSPDTSSYNEQF
TRBV7-6,.,ASSSRTGDFTDTQY
TRBV5-5,once,ASSLTGDRPQH
TRBV15,.,ATSRAGAGNNYGYT
TRBV3-1/TRBV3-2,.,ASSQEAGQGADQPQH
TRBV7-9,.,ASSLPGRITIY
TRBV6-5,.,ASSPTGGGSPLH
TRBV5-1,.,ASKINSGTADTQY
TRBV7-9,.,ASSFSGGRVNSPLH
TRBV6-5,.,ASSYLGTALNTEAF
TRBV27,.,ASSLAGTGSYEQY
TRBV13,.,ASSPGGDPRRMY
TRBV15,.,ATSTTDDQPQH